This T cell receptor (beta chain) was captured in a study of blood T cell repertoires in COVID-19. Study overall: Donors in the United States, Italy and Spain gave samples during acute or convalescent COVID-19. From T cells, B-cell-depleted T cells, or PBMCs came the material, which was cDNA or gDNA.

Deletions cut 1 base from V and 4 bases from J, with 13 bases between. Germline assignment: CDR1 MNHNS and CDR2 SASEGT. This CDR3 has 15 amino acids. Authors' data handling: Reference gene primer amplification yielded estimated nucleated cell counts. The data were produced by immunoSEQ multiplex PCR, yet TCRdb's version contains in-frame clones alone and is incomplete. Clone size and the V and J calls come from that table; the DNA yielded D and trimming. This sample has 30,000 to 45,000 clones, with 65% to 80% found just once. The TCR comes from a man in his sixties with active COVID-19. Sample: peripheral blood. The chain couples TRBV6-1 to TRBJ1-2, with D perhaps TRBD1 (6 bases). The CDR3 nucleotides are TGTGCCAGCAGTGAAGGGATACAGGGTTCCTATGGCTACACCTTC. Amino acid sequence: CASSEGIQGSYGYTF.